This T cell receptor (beta chain) was identified during a study of T cell responses to AZD1222 COVID-19 vaccine. Findings and caveats of the study: In a largely white British group with more females than males, clonal diversity was possibly underestimated. Recipients of two AZD1222 doses showed rising Spike-specific TCR breadth and depth. Regions 160-218 and 743-854 held dominance among vaccine-associated CD4 TCRs, which spanned spike. Of spike-specific TCRs, nearly half reportedly target regions left unmutated in variants.

The table came from immunoSEQ multiplex PCR; TCRdb's copy has only in-frame clones and leaves some out. This sample yields about 150,000 clones, of which less than 95% are seen a single time; 7% to 9% belongs to the top ten. Trimming stripped 2 bases from V and 9 bases from J, with 27 bases between. CDR3 length: 17 residues. Germline V gene lookup returns CDR1 SGDLS and CDR2 YYNGEE. Details on this clone: The antigen remains undetermined.

The sequence derives from an adult who received the MenACWY meningococcal vaccine as a control. This chain uses TRBV9 with TRBJ2-7; D may correspond to TRBD1 or TRBD2 (5 bases each). The sample consisted of peripheral blood, taken 28 days after the second dose of the MenACWY control vaccine. The DNA of the CDR3 is TGTGCCAGCAGCGTGGCGTCGGGGCGTGGTCTTCATAGTGTGCAGTACTTC. Translation gives CASSVASGRGLHSVQYF.